The subject of this entry is one T cell receptor beta chain. Treatment meaning: preoperative locoregional IRX-2 cytokine immunotherapy. Samples came from a phase Ib trial of preoperative locoregional IRX-2 cytokine immunotherapy. This entry is derived from a study of preoperative IRX-2 immunotherapy in early breast cancer. Sequenced by immunoSEQ multiplex PCR; TCRdb stores in-frame clones only, minus some. The sample carries 75,000 to 100,000 clones, 86% recorded once. The V gene lost 8 bases and the J gene lost 7 bases, with 17 bases spanning the gap. This CDR3 region has 13 residues. Per the germline V gene, CDR1 is MNHGY and CDR2 is SAAAGT.

Sequences were derived from tumor tissue, sampled after IRX-2 immunotherapy. This sequence was found in a human donor with breast cancer. V gene TRBV6-8 combines with J gene TRBJ1-1; no clear D. CDR3 loop: CASQPPTTSEAFF. DNA of the CDR3: TGTGCCAGCCAACCTCCCACGACGAGTGAAGCTTTCTTT.